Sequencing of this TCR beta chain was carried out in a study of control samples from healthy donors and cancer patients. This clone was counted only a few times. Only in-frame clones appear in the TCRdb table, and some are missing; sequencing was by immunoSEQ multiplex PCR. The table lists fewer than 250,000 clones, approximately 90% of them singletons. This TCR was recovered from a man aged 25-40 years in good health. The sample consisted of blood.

The CDR3 DNA reads as TGTGCCTGGAGTAGGGAAGGACTCTATGGCTACACCTTC. Protein sequence: CAWSREGLYGYTF. The chain employs TRBV30 and TRBJ1-2; no reliable D call. Trimming stripped 2 bases from V and 4 bases from J, with 11 bases between. The CDR3 sequence is 13 residues long. From germline, CDR1 is GTSNPN and CDR2 SVGIG (reference sequence).